This TCR beta chain was observed in a study of T cell changes during pregnancy in multiple sclerosis (dated by TCRdb to between 2017 and 2020). About the investigation overall: Changes in the T cell repertoire over the course of pregnancy were examined in this study in women with multiple sclerosis.

Germline trimming amounts to 6 bases on V and 7 bases on J, with 9 as the count of junction bases outside the gene matches. The cysteine opens and the phenylalanine closes a CDR3 of 14 amino acids. CDR3 DNA is the only sequence kept; it has 42 bases, read in frame from the first base. For CDR1 and CDR2, the germline V gene lists SGHVS and FQNEAQ. The library was generated by the immunoSEQ multiplex PCR assay. The immuneACCESS repertoire file appears here via TCRdb, limited to in-frame rearrangements. These files lack a portion of the clones; in checked studies, under half of the deficit traces to unresolved V genes, and the cause of the others is not known. A total of tens of thousands of clones appear in this sample, around 92% of them only once. The ten largest clones represent approximately 3% of the sample. For this clone: Its antigen is not yet known. Within one base of it there is no much larger clone, and no base qualities were kept.

The sample consisted of peripheral blood, taken in the second trimester of pregnancy. The sequence derives from a female donor in good health, enrolled as a control in a pregnancy study. The receptor chain draws on TRBV7-8 and TRBJ1-5; TRBD1 fits 7 bases in the junction. The DNA reads as follows: TGTGCCAGCAGTCAGCAGGGGGAATGGCAGCCCCAGCATTTT. This codes for CASSQQGEWQPQHF.